The 21 T cell receptor beta chains below all came from one sample that was sequenced in a study of T cell changes during pregnancy in multiple sclerosis. Profiling relied on immunoSEQ multiplex PCR, and the TCRdb table lists in-frame clones only, not all of them. This table holds 20,000 to 25,000 clones, approximately 80% found once. The sequencing used CD8+ T cells from peripheral blood mononuclear cells, collected in the first trimester of pregnancy. The receptors come from a female donor in good health, enrolled as a control in a pregnancy study.

This clone has just one count. The chain carries TRBV27 and TRBJ1-4; possibly TRBD1 for D (6 bases). The CDR3 is 14 amino acids. CDR1 is MNHEY, CDR2 SMNVEV, per germline (reference sequence). The V end was cut by 6 bases, the J end by 8 bases, with 16 bases between. The CDR3 protein is CASRPGQMREKLFF. The CDR3 DNA reads as TGTGCCAGCAGACCGGGACAAATGAGGGAAAAACTGTTTTTT.

The chain carries TRBV6-4 and TRBJ2-5; 8 bases map to TRBD1. Germline CDR1 and CDR2: MRHNA and SNTAGT. CDR3 size: 15 residues. With 3 bases clipped from V and 2 bases from J, the junction kept 5 bases outside the gene matches. The CDR3 reads CASSEHTGGQETQYF. In DNA form, the CDR3 reads TGTGCCAGCAGTGAACACACAGGGGGTCAAGAGACCCAGTACTTC.

Only a few counts were recorded for this clone. V gene TRBV5-1 combines with J gene TRBJ1-1; maybe TRBD1 (5 bases). The CDR3 spans 15 residues. Germline V gene lookup returns CDR1 SGHRS and CDR2 YFSETQ. The ends were cut back, 0 bases at V and 0 bases at J, with 9 bases in the middle. The CDR3 DNA sequence: TGCGCCAGCAGCTTGGGGGGCAGCCTGAACACTGAAGCTTTCTTT. This gives the protein CASSLGGSLNTEAFF.

This clone was recorded only once. This chain uses TRBV19 with TRBJ2-2; no clear D. The germline V and J ends were trimmed by 4 bases and 4 bases, with 10 bases remaining between them. The CDR3 length is 14 residues. Germline V gene lookup returns CDR1 LNHDA and CDR2 SQIVND (reference sequence). The CDR3 protein is CASSRLGSTGELFF. CDR3 bases: TGTGCCAGTAGTAGACTCGGATCCACCGGGGAGCTGTTTTTT.

The chain has TRBV2 and TRBJ2-7; maybe TRBD1 (11 bases). The V gene's germline CDR1 is SNHLY and CDR2 FYNNEI. This CDR3 contains 18 residues. The V gene lost 5 bases and the J gene lost 6 bases, with 29 bases spanning the gap. The CDR3 region is CASSPDRGLLAGVSEQYF. The CDR3, as DNA: TGTGCCAGCAGTCCGGACAGGGGGCTTCTAGCGGGAGTCAGCGAGCAGTACTTC.

The genes are TRBV28 and TRBJ1-2; possibly TRBD1 for D (5 bases). Trimming shortened V by 3 bases and J by 4 bases, and 15 bases separated the two germline ends. The CDR3 extends over 15 amino acids. Per germline, CDR1 MDHEN and CDR2 SYDVKM. The CDR3 DNA sequence: TGTGCCAGCAGTTTCAGGGTTTCAGGTACCTATGGCTACACCTTC. This codes for CASSFRVSGTYGYTF.

The chain joins TRBV12-5 to TRBJ2-7; 7 bases map to TRBD1. V dropped 5 bases and J dropped 3; count of bases not matched to a gene: 4. This CDR3 has 13 residues. CDR1 and CDR2 from the germline V gene are LGHNT and FRNRAP. For the CDR3, the DNA is TGTGCTAGTGGTGGACAGGATGACTACGAGCAGTACTTC. This codes for CASGGQDDYEQYF.

The rearrangement links TRBV6-4 to TRBJ2-6; D gene uncertain. There are 15 residues in the CDR3. Trimming pared 0 bases from V and 3 bases from J, leaving 6 bases between. Germline V gives CDR1 MRHNA, CDR2 SNTAGT. The CDR3 spells CASSDSMSGANVLTF. Here the CDR3 DNA reads TGTGCCAGCAGTGACTCGATGAGTGGGGCCAACGTCCTGACTTTC.

The chain employs TRBV4-2 and TRBJ1-5, with TRBD1 identical over 8 bases. In germline, CDR1 is LGHNA, CDR2 YNFKEQ. This CDR3 region has 16 residues. Unmatched junction bases numbered 10, after V lost 4 bases and J lost 5 bases. CDR3 protein: CASSLTRDRPDQPQHF. DNA of the CDR3: TGTGCCAGCAGCCTAACAAGGGACAGGCCGGATCAGCCCCAGCATTTT.

This clone was picked up one time. The J gene is TRBJ2-2, the V gene TRBV19; 7 bases align to TRBD2. The V gene's germline CDR1 is LNHDA and CDR2 SQIVND (reference sequence). The ends lost 4 bases at V and 2 bases at J; junction bases unmatched: 7. CDR3 length: 16 residues. CDR3 residues: CASSTLTGGNTGELFF. The CDR3 DNA reads TGTGCCAGTAGTACCCTGACGGGGGGTAACACCGGGGAGCTGTTTTTT.

V is TRBV9 and J is TRBJ2-2; tentative D call: TRBD2 (6 bases). Trimming removed 0 bases from V and 3 bases from J, with 9 bases in between. From germline, CDR1 is SGDLS and CDR2 YYNGEE. There are 15 residues in the CDR3. The CDR3, as DNA: TGTGCCAGCAGCGTAGGCGGGATCGACACCGGGGAGCTGTTTTTT. Its translation is CASSVGGIDTGELFF.

The rearrangement uses TRBV6-6 and TRBJ1-2; the D gene is possibly TRBD1 (6 bases). The CDR3 extends over 16 amino acids. Trimming pared 0 bases from V and 3 bases from J, leaving 14 bases between. Germline V gives CDR1 MNHNY, CDR2 SVGAGI (reference sequence). The DNA for the CDR3 is TGTGCCAGCAGTTACTCGGTTGGGGGGGCGGACTATGGCTACACCTTC. It codes for CASSYSVGGADYGYTF.

This chain uses TRBV4-3 with TRBJ1-2; possibly TRBD1 for D (6 bases). V dropped 1 base and J dropped 10 bases, with 13 bases sitting between them. Germline assignment: CDR1 LGHNA and CDR2 YSLEER. The length of the CDR3 is 13 residues. The CDR3 spells CASSQAGGPVYTF. In DNA form, the CDR3 reads TGCGCCAGCAGCCAAGCCGGGGGGCCTGTCTACACCTTC.

The V and J genes are TRBV14 and TRBJ1-1; D may be TRBD1 (6 bases). There are 13 residues in the CDR3. From germline, CDR1 is SGHDN and CDR2 FVKESK. V dropped 8 bases and J dropped 4 bases, with 14 bases sitting between them. CDR3 sequence (DNA): TGTGCCAGCTCGGGGGGCTTGGGCACTGAAGCTTTCTTT. Residues: CASSGGLGTEAFF.

This rearrangement joins TRBV13 to TRBJ1-2; 8 nucleotides match TRBD1. CDR1 is PRHDT, CDR2 FYEKMQ, per germline (reference sequence). CDR3 size: 14 residues. Trimming cost V 5 bases and J 4 bases; bases outside gene matches: 6. DNA of the CDR3: TGTGCCAGCAGCCCTGGACAGGGCGCCTATGGCTACACCTTC. Protein product: CASSPGQGAYGYTF. Looking up the rest from reference TRBV13 and TRBJ1-2 gives the full variable domain: AAGVIQSPRHLIKEKRETATLKCYPIPRHDTVYWYQQGPGQDPQFLISFYEKMQSDKGSIPDRFSAQQFSDYHSELNMSSLELGDSALYFCASSPGQGAYGYTFGSGTRLTVV.

The V gene is TRBV6-5, the J gene TRBJ1-2; D uncertain. CDR1 and CDR2 (germline): MNHEY, SVGAGI. The CDR3 sequence is 13 residues long. V lost 0 bases and J 8 bases, leaving 10 bases between the germline ends. CDR3: CASSYSKSGGYTF. In DNA form, the CDR3 reads TGTGCCAGCAGTTACTCGAAGAGCGGAGGCTACACCTTC.

The chain links TRBV7-9 to TRBJ2-3; 9 positions match TRBD2. V trimming: 1 base; J trimming: 3 bases; junction bases outside the gene matches: 11. Germline CDR1 and CDR2: SEHNR and FQNEAQ (reference sequence). This CDR3 has 18 amino acids. This CDR3 is CASSLEGLSGGRTDTQYF. The CDR3 nucleotides read TGTGCCAGCAGCTTAGAGGGACTTAGCGGGGGCCGAACAGATACGCAGTATTTT.

The CDR3 is CASSLDRGGASRGYTF. The CDR3 DNA is TGTGCCAGCAGCTTAGATCGAGGGGGCGCGTCTCGCGGCTACACCTTC. The chain carries TRBV11-2 and TRBJ1-2; 7 nucleotides align to TRBD1. The CDR3 extends over 16 amino acids. V dropped 0 bases and J dropped 8; count of bases not matched to a gene: 12. Germline assignment: CDR1 SGHAT and CDR2 FQNNGV.

This clone occurred once. CDR3 DNA sequence: TGTGCCAGCAGCTTAGCCGATCTAGCGGGGGGGCGGGTCCGAGATACGCAGTATTTT. It encodes CASSLADLAGGRVRDTQYF. This sequence joins TRBV7-6 and TRBJ2-3; 12 positions agree with TRBD2. The trim removed 0 bases at V and 5 bases at J, leaving 12 bases unmatched. The CDR3 sequence is 19 residues long. Looked up from germline, CDR1 is SGHVS and CDR2 is FNYEAQ.

The chain links TRBV9 to TRBJ2-7; D is perhaps TRBD2 (5 bases). Per germline, CDR1 SGDLS and CDR2 YYNGEE. Trimming removed 0 bases from V and 5 bases from J, with 15 bases in between. The CDR3 extends over 15 amino acids. CDR3 amino acids: CASSVVGSAGDEQYF. In nucleotides, the CDR3 is TGTGCCAGCAGCGTAGTAGGGAGCGCTGGCGACGAGCAGTACTTC.

The gene calls are TRBV5-1 and TRBJ2-7; tentatively, D is TRBD2 (6 bases). This CDR3 spans 14 amino acids. Germline V CDR1 and CDR2: SGHRS, YFSETQ. V lost 4 bases, J lost 4 bases, and 15 bases lay in between. The CDR3 sequence: CASSPSARGYEQYF. The CDR3 DNA reads as TGCGCCAGCAGCCCCTCGGCCCGGGGGTACGAGCAGTACTTC.